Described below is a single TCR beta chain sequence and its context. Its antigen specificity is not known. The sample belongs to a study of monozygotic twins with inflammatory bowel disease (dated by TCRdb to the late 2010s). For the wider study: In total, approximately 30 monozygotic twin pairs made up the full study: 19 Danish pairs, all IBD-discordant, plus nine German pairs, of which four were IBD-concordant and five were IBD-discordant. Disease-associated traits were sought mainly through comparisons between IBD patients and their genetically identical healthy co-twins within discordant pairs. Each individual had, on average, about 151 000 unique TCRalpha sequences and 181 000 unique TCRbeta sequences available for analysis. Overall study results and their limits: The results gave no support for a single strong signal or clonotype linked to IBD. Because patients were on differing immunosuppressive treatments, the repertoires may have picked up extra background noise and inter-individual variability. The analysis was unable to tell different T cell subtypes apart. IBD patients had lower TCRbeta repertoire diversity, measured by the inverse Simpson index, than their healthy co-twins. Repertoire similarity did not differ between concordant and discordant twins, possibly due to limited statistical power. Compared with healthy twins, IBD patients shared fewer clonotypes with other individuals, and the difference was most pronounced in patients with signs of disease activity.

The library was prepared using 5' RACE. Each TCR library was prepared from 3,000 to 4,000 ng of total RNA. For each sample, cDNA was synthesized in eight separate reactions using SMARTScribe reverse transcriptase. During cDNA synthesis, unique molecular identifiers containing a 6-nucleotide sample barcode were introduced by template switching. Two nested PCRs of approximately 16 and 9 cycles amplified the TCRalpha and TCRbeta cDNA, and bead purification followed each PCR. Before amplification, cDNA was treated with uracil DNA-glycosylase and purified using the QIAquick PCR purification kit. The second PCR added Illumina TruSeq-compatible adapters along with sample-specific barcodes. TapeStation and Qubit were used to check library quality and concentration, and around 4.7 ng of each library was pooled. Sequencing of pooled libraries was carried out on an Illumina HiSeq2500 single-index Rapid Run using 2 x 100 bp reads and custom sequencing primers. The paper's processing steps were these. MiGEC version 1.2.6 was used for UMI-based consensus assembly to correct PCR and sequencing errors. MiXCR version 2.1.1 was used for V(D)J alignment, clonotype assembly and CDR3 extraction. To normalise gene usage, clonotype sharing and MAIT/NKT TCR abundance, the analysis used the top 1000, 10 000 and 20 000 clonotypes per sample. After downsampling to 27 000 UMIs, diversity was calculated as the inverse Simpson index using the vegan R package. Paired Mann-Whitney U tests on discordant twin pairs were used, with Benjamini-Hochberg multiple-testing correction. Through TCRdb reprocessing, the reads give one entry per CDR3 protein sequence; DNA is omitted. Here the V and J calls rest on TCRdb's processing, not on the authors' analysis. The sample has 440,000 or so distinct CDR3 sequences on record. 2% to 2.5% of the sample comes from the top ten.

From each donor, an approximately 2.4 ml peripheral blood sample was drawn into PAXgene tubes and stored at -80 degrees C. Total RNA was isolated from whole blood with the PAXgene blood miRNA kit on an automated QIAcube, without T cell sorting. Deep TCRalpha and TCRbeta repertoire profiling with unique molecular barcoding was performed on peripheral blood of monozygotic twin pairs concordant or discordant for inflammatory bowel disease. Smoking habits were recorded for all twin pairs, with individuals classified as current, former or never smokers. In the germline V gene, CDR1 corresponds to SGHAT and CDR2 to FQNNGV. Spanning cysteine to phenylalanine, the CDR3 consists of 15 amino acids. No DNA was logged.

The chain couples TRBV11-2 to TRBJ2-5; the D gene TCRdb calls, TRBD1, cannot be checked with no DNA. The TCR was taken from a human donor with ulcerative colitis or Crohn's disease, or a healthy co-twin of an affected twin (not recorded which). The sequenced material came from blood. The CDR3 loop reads CASSRISAQRETQYF.